A single sample is the source of the 26 T cell receptor beta chains below, sequenced in a study. TCRdb ran MiXCR on the 5' RACE reads and lists one entry per CDR3 protein. The sample carries some 37,000 distinct CDR3 sequences, under 20% recorded once. Sequenced sample: naive CD4+ T cells sorted from a lymph node. Subset in this sample: naive CD4+ T cells, CD4+CD45RA+CD25-. The source of these receptors is a female donor with breast cancer.

The rearrangement joins TRBV3-1 to TRBJ2-3; D is perhaps TRBD1 or TRBD2 (7 bases each). The germline V gene encodes CDR1 LGHDT and CDR2 YNNKEL (reference sequence). Trimming stripped 4 bases from V and 4 bases from J, with 18 bases between. The CDR3 totals 16 residues. The CDR3 is CASSPPGGTEADTQYF. The CDR3 DNA follows: TGTGCCAGCAGCCCACCCGGGGGGACAGAGGCAGATACGCAGTATTTT.

This sequence joins TRBV6-1 and TRBJ2-3; 11 bases align to TRBD2. CDR3 size: 16 residues. Germline CDR1 and CDR2: MNHNS and SASEGT. J was trimmed by 2 bases and V by 6 bases; bases with no gene match: 7. The CDR3, as DNA: TGTGCCAGCAGCCGTGGGACTAGCGGACCCACAGATACGCAGTATTTT. Its translation is CASSRGTSGPTDTQYF.

The rearrangement joins TRBV7-2 to TRBJ2-3; D possibly corresponds to TRBD2 (5 bases). The V gene lost 4 bases and the J gene lost 0 bases, with 11 bases spanning the gap. Germline V gene lookup returns CDR1 SGHTA and CDR2 FQGNSA. The CDR3 is 15 amino acids. This chain's CDR3 is CASSYRTGSTDTQYF. Written as DNA, the CDR3 is TGTGCCAGCAGCTACCGGACGGGAAGCACAGATACGCAGTATTTT. Full variable domain (outside the CDR3, taken from reference TRBV7-2 and TRBJ2-3): GAGVSQSPSNKVTEKGKDVELRCDPISGHTALYWYRQSLGQGLEFLIYFQGNSAPDKSGLPSDRFSAERTGGSVSTLTIQRTQQEDSAVYLCASSYRTGSTDTQYFGPGTRLTVL.

This chain joins TRBV7-2 and TRBJ1-2; TRBD1 might be the D (5 bases). V lost 5 bases and J lost 4, with 14 bases in between. Germline CDR1 and CDR2: SGHTA and FQGNSA. The CDR3 runs to 14 residues. For the CDR3, the DNA is TGTGCCAGCAGCATAGGACCCGGGGGCTATGGCTACACCTTC. Its protein is CASSIGPGGYGYTF.

This sequence joins TRBV5-4 and TRBJ1-2; D unresolved. This CDR3 spans 15 amino acids. Per the germline V gene, CDR1 is SGHNT and CDR2 is YYREEE (reference sequence). The ends were cut back, 3 bases at V and 5 bases at J, with 17 bases in the middle. In nucleotides, the CDR3 is TGTGCCAGCAGCTCAATGTCGGACCGAGGGTATGGCTACACCTTC. Translation: CASSSMSDRGYGYTF.

Concerning this clonotype: With a much larger clone just one base away, this may be a read error. Here the CDR3 omits its conserved ending phenylalanine or tryptophan, so a read error is the likely source. The V gene is TRBV6-6, the J gene TRBJ1-2; D not certain. V lost 6 bases, J lost 6 bases, and 11 bases lay in between. Germline values: CDR1 MNHNY, CDR2 SVGAGI (reference sequence). There are 12 residues in the CDR3. The CDR3 region has the DNA TGTGCCAGCAGCAAAGGGAACGATGGCTACACCCTC. This translates into CASSKGNDGYTL.

The chain recombines TRBV2 with TRBJ2-7; D is undetermined. Germline V gene sequence: CDR1 SNHLY, CDR2 FYNNEI. CDR3 length: 13 residues. V lost 5 bases and J 6 bases, leaving 14 bases between the germline ends. Here the CDR3 reads CASSHTETGEQYF. The CDR3 DNA reads as TGTGCCAGCAGTCACACCGAAACTGGCGAGCAGTACTTC.

This clonotype was recorded a few times. One end of the junction varies from germline; a read error may be responsible. The chain joins TRBV7-7 to TRBJ2-5; 7 nucleotides align to TRBD1. Germline lookup yields CDR1 SSHAT and CDR2 FNYEAQ (reference sequence). The CDR3 is 15 amino acids. This chain's CDR3 is CASSLEGARQETQYF. The CDR3 DNA is TGTGCTAGCAGCTTAGAGGGGGCGAGGCAAGAGACCCAGTACTTC.

This clonotype has only a few counts. J is TRBJ2-7 and V is TRBV5-1; D not resolved. Germline V gives CDR1 SGHRS, CDR2 YFSETQ. V was clipped by 4 bases and J by 0 bases, with 23 bases between them. There are 18 residues in the CDR3. The CDR3 is CASSPLSSAHETSYEQYF. The CDR3 DNA sequence: TGCGCCAGCAGCCCCCTTTCGAGTGCGCACGAGACCTCCTACGAGCAGTACTTC.

This clonotype was picked up many times. The chain recombines TRBV6-6 with TRBJ2-2, with TRBD2 as a possible D gene (5 bases). Trimming removed 7 bases at V and 3 bases at J, with 15 bases between. The CDR3 has 15 amino acids. Germline V gene lookup returns CDR1 MNHNY and CDR2 SVGAGI (reference sequence). CDR3 nucleotides: TGTGCCAGCATGGAGACCGCGAGGGACACCGGGGAGCTGTTTTTT. Translating gives CASMETARDTGELFF.

This clonotype was observed at least ten times. CDR3 sequence reads: CASSRQRGQFF. CDR3 bases: TGTGCCAGCAGTCGGCAGAGGGGGCAGTTCTTC. This rearrangement joins TRBV28 to TRBJ2-1, with D perhaps TRBD1 or TRBD2 (5 bases each). CDR3 size: 11 residues. The ends were cut back, 5 bases at V and 12 bases at J, with 11 bases in the middle. The germline gives CDR1 MDHEN, CDR2 SYDVKM. Using reference TRBV28 and TRBJ2-1 for the parts outside the CDR3, the full variable domain is DVKVTQSSRYLVKRTGEKVFLECVQDMDHENMFWYRQDPGLGLRLIYFSYDVKMKEKGDIPEGYSVSREKKERFSLILESASTNQTSMYLCASSRQRGQFFGPGTRLTVL.

This clonotype has a handful of counts. The J gene is TRBJ2-1, the V gene TRBV12-3 or TRBV12-4; 11 bases are a match to TRBD2. J gave up 4 bases and V 7 bases, and 6 bases lay outside the gene matches. This CDR3 comprises 15 residues. CDR3 coding DNA: TGTGCCAGCACCCTGACTAGCGGGGTTTACAATGAGCAGTTCTTC. Protein product: CASTLTSGVYNEQFF.

J is TRBJ2-5 and V is TRBV7-9, with 9 bases matching TRBD2. Germline V gene data show CDR1 as SEHNR and CDR2 as FQNEAQ (reference sequence). The CDR3 sequence is 16 residues long. V lost 0 bases to trimming and J lost 2 bases; unmatched junction nucleotides: 4. The CDR3 loop reads CASSLARGRAQETQYF. The DNA for the CDR3 is TGTGCCAGCAGCTTAGCACGCGGGAGGGCTCAAGAGACCCAGTACTTC.

This clonotype appeared many times. This CDR3 reads CASTTQANVLTF. CDR3 nucleotides: TGTGCCAGCACTACCCAGGCCAACGTCCTGACTTTC. J is TRBJ2-6 and V is TRBV19; D remains ambiguous. Germline V gives CDR1 LNHDA, CDR2 SQIVND (reference sequence). This CDR3 contains 12 residues. V was clipped by 9 bases and J by 6 bases, with 9 bases between them.

The chain recombines TRBV18 with TRBJ1-2; no firm D call. Trimming removed 4 bases at V and 7 bases at J, with 10 bases between. This CDR3 is built from 12 residues. Germline CDR1 KGHSH, CDR2 LQKENI. CDR3 nucleotide sequence: TGTGCCAGCTCACACAGCCCTCCTGGCTACACCTTC. This gives the protein CASSHSPPGYTF.

This clonotype has more than one count but fewer than ten. The chain combines TRBV20-1 with TRBJ2-5; 13 nucleotides match TRBD2. CDR3 length: 15 residues. V dropped 2 bases and J dropped 5; count of bases not matched to a gene: 5. CDR1 and CDR2 from the germline V gene are DFQATT and SNEGSKA (reference sequence). Written as DNA, the CDR3 is TGCAGTGCTAGATGGGGACTAGCGGGAAGCGAGACCCAGTACTTC. It encodes CSARWGLAGSETQYF.

This clonotype has a handful of counts. The chain carries TRBV5-1 and TRBJ2-5; no reliable D call. Trimming cost V 3 bases and J 0 bases, with 3 bases left between them. The CDR3 is made up of 12 amino acids. In germline, CDR1 is SGHRS, CDR2 YFSETQ. DNA for the CDR3: TGCGCCAGCAGCTGGTACCAAGAGACCCAGTACTTC. It is translated as CASSWYQETQYF.

The chain employs TRBV7-2 and TRBJ2-3; either TRBD1 or TRBD2 may fit D (5 bases each). The CDR3 length is 14 residues. V gave up 0 bases and J gave up 6 bases, with 10 bases separating them. CDR1 and CDR2 (germline): SGHTA, FQGNSA. CDR3 amino acids: CASSLARDVDTQYF. In DNA, the CDR3 is TGTGCCAGCAGCTTAGCAAGGGACGTGGATACGCAGTATTTT.

Only a few counts were recorded for this clonotype. The chain employs TRBV7-6 and TRBJ1-1; TRBD1 aligns across 8 bases. CDR3 length: 16 residues. V shed 5 bases, J shed 1 base, and the junction held 9 bases outside the gene matches. The germline gives CDR1 SGHVS, CDR2 FNYEAQ. CDR3 loop: CASSPQGGGQNTEAFF. In DNA, the CDR3 is TGTGCCAGCAGCCCACAGGGGGGGGGTCAGAACACTGAAGCTTTCTTT.

This clonotype has a count of ten or more. The rearrangement links TRBV29-1 to TRBJ1-2; weak D call: TRBD1 (5 bases). Germline CDR1 is SQVTM and CDR2 is ANQGSEA. This CDR3 contains 17 residues. Trimming left V 7 bases short and J 5 bases short, with 29 bases between. In DNA, the CDR3 is TGCAGCGCCCGATACCCTCGTTTTGGGCAGGGTTGGTATGGCTACACCTTC. It encodes CSARYPRFGQGWYGYTF.

This clonotype was seen only a few times. The chain is built from TRBV30 and TRBJ2-7, with 7 bases matching TRBD2. J gave up 2 bases and V 6 bases, and 10 bases lay outside the gene matches. The length of the CDR3 is 14 residues. The germline CDR1 and CDR2 sequences are GTSNPN and SVGIG (reference sequence). DNA of the CDR3: TGTGCCTGTGAAACAAGGGAGGGCACCTACGAGCAGTACTTC. This sequence encodes CACETREGTYEQYF.

This clonotype was observed a handful of times. The conserved phenylalanine or tryptophan is not found at the CDR3 terminus, so this likely reflects a read error. This sequence joins TRBV6-6 and TRBJ2-7; D assignment may be TRBD1 or TRBD2 (5 bases each). The CDR3 is 12 residues long. Germline V gene lookup returns CDR1 MNHNY and CDR2 SVGAGI (reference sequence). V gave up 10 bases and J gave up 2 bases, with 12 bases separating them. CDR3 in amino acids: CATRDQTYEQYL. DNA of the CDR3: TGTGCCACCCGGGACCAAACCTACGAGCAGTACCTC.

The chain recombines TRBV29-1 with TRBJ2-4; 8 nucleotides line up with TRBD1. With 7 bases clipped from V and 1 base from J, the junction kept 3 bases outside the gene matches. CDR1 and CDR2 from the germline V gene are SQVTM and ANQGSEA. The CDR3 length is 13 residues. The CDR3 sequence: CSGRQGAKNIQYF. The CDR3 bases are TGCAGCGGCCGACAGGGGGCCAAAAACATTCAGTACTTC. The full variable domain, its missing parts supplied by reference TRBV29-1 and TRBJ2-4, is SAVISQKPSRDICQRGTSLTIQCQVDSQVTMMFWYRQQPGQSLTLIATANQGSEATYESGFVIDKFPISRPNLTFSTLTVSNMSPEDSSIYLCSGRQGAKNIQYFGAGTRLSVL.

This clonotype was detected ten times or more. V gene TRBV5-1 combines with J gene TRBJ2-1, with a tentative D call TRBD2 (5 bases). Germline V CDR1 and CDR2: SGHRS, YFSETQ. Trimming took off 0 bases at V and 10 bases at J, with 11 bases between the two ends. CDR3 length: 13 residues. In nucleotides, the CDR3 is TGCGCCAGCAGCTTGGCCAGTAGAGGGGAGCAGTTCTTC. Translation: CASSLASRGEQFF.

This clonotype showed up many times. The chain couples TRBV6-6 to TRBJ2-2, with 8 bases matching TRBD2. The CDR3 has 16 residues. Germline CDR1 reads MNHNY; CDR2 reads SVGAGI (reference sequence). The junction had 5 bases not matched to a gene; V was cut back by 0 bases and J by 5 bases. The CDR3 region has the DNA TGTGCCAGCAGTTACTCGATTGGCGGGAGGACCGGGGAGCTGTTTTTT. Translating gives CASSYSIGGRTGELFF.

This CDR3 is CSVEIHPGTGGLAGGYTF. CDR3 DNA sequence: TGCAGCGTTGAGATCCACCCCGGGACAGGGGGACTTGCGGGAGGCTACACCTTC. This sequence joins TRBV29-1 and TRBJ1-2; 11 bases match TRBD1. V lost 3 bases and J lost 8; bases outside the gene matches: 20. Germline CDR1 is SQVTM and CDR2 is ANQGSEA. The length of the CDR3 is 18 residues. Full variable domain (missing parts from reference TRBV29-1 and TRBJ1-2): SAVISQKPSRDICQRGTSLTIQCQVDSQVTMMFWYRQQPGQSLTLIATANQGSEATYESGFVIDKFPISRPNLTFSTLTVSNMSPEDSSIYLCSVEIHPGTGGLAGGYTFGSGTRLTVV.